The source of this T cell receptor beta chain is a study of beta chain features in type 1 diabetes. General study results and limits: Whether TCRB rearrangement is influenced by HLA type went unresolved here.

The CDR3 runs to 11 residues. Between the trimmed V and J ends, which lost 0 bases and 5 bases, there was a span of 1 base. Per the germline V gene, CDR1 is SGHAT and CDR2 is FQNNGV. Expressed TCRB transcripts were sequenced because the isolated RNA had all been reverse transcribed beforehand. Sequencing used immunoSEQ multiplex PCR; TCRdb keeps in-frame clones, though not all of them. The sample lists nearly 250,000 clones, 68% occurring once. This clone was seen only a few times. As yet, its antigen is unknown. Different DNA sequences within this sample yield the same CDR3. Sequencing was carried out using naive CD4+ T cells from blood. This TCR came from a man younger than 40 in good health. V gene TRBV11-2 combines with J gene TRBJ2-5, with D hard to call. DNA for the CDR3: TGTGCCAGCAGCTTAGAGGAGACCCAGTACTTC. It codes for CASSLEETQYF. Based on the CDR3 plus reference TRBV11-2 and TRBJ2-5, the full variable domain is EAGVAQSPRYKIIEKRQSVAFWCNPISGHATLYWYQQILGQGPKLLIQFQNNGVVDDSQLPKDRFSAERLKGVDSTLKIQPAKLEDSAVYLCASSLEETQYFGPGTRLLVL.